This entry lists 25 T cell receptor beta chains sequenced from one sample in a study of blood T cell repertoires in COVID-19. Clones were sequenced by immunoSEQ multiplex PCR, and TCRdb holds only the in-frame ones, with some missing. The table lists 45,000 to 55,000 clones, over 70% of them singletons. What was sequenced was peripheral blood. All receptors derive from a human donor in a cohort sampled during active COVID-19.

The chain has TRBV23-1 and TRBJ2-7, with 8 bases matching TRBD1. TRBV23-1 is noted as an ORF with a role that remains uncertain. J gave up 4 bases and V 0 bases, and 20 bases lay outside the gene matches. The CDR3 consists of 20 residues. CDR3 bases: TGCGCCAGCAGTCAATCCGTCGGGCGATTTTTAAGCACAGGGGGGTACGAGCAGTACTTC. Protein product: CASSQSVGRFLSTGGYEQYF.

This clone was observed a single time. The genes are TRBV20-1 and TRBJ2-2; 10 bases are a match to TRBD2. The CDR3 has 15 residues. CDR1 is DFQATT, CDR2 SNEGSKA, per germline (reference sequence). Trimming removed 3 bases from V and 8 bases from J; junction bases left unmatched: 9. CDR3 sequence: CSASRSGRAEGELFF. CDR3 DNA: TGCAGTGCTAGTCGCAGCGGGAGGGCCGAAGGGGAGCTGTTTTTT.

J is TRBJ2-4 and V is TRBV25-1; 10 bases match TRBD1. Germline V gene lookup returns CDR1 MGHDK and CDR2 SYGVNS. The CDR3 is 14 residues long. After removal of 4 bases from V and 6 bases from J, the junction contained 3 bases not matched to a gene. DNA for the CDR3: TGTGCCAGCAGTGGAGGACAGGGGGTAAACATTCAGTACTTC. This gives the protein CASSGGQGVNIQYF.

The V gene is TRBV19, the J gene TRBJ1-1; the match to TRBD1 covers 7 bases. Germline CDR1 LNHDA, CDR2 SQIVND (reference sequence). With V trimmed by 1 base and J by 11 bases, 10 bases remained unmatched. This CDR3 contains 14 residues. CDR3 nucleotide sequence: TGTGCCAGTAGTATAGCCGGACAGGAAGGACTGGCTTTCTTT. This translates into CASSIAGQEGLAFF. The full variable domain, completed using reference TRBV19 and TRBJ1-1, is DGGITQSPKYLFRKEGQNVTLSCEQNLNHDAMYWYRQDPGQGLRLIYYSQIVNDFQKGDIAEGYSVSREKKESFPLTVTSAQKNPTAFYLCASSIAGQEGLAFFGQGTRLTVV.

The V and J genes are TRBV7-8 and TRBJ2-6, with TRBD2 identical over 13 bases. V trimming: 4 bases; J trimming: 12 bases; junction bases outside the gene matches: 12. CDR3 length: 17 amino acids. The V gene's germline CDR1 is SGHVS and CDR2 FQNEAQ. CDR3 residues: CASSSSPGLAGVGVLTF. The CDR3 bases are TGTGCCAGCAGCTCATCTCCTGGACTAGCGGGAGTAGGCGTCCTGACTTTC.

CDR3 amino acids: CASSERRRDRGAEQYF. The CDR3 nucleotides read TGTGCCAGCAGTGAACGGCGTCGGGACAGGGGAGCCGAGCAGTACTTC. V is TRBV2 and J is TRBJ2-7, with TRBD1 matching over 10 bases. CDR3 length: 16 amino acids. From germline, CDR1 is SNHLY and CDR2 FYNNEI. J was trimmed by 6 bases and V by 2 bases; bases with no gene match: 10.

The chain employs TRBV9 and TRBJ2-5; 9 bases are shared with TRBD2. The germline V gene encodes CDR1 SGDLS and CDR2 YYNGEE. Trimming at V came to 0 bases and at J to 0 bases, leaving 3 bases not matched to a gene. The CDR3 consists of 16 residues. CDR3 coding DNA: TGTGCCAGCAGCGTAGGAGCGGGAGGTTACCAAGAGACCCAGTACTTC. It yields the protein CASSVGAGGYQETQYF.

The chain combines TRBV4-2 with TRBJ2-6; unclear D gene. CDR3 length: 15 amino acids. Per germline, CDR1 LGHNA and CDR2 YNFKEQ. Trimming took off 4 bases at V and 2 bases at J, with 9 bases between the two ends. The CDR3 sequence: CASSLNSPGANVLTF. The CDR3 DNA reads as TGTGCCAGCAGCCTAAACAGTCCTGGGGCCAACGTCCTGACTTTC.

CDR3 nucleotide sequence: TGCGCCAGCAGCTTGGATTTATCAAACACCATATATTTT. This sequence encodes CASSLDLSNTIYF. The genes are TRBV5-1 and TRBJ1-3; D is unresolved. The CDR3 length is 13 residues. CDR1 is SGHRS, CDR2 YFSETQ, per germline. V was clipped by 0 bases and J by 6 bases, with 7 bases between them. Full variable domain (outside the CDR3, taken from reference TRBV5-1 and TRBJ1-3): KAGVTQTPRYLIKTRGQQVTLSCSPISGHRSVSWYQQTPGQGLQFLFEYFSETQRNKGNFPGRFSGRQFSNSRSEMNVSTLELGDSALYLCASSLDLSNTIYFGEGSWLTVV.

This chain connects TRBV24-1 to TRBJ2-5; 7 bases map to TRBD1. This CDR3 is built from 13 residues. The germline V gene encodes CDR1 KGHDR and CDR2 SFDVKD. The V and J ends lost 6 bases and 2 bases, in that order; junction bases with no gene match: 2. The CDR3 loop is CATSLQGQETQYF. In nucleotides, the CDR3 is TGTGCCACCAGTTTACAGGGGCAAGAGACCCAGTACTTC.

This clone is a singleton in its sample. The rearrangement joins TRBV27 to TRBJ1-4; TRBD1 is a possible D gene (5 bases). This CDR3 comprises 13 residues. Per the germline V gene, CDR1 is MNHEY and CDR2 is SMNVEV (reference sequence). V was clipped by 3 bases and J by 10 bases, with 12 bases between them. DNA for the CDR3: TGTGCCAGCAGTTTCGGCAGGGATGGAAAACTGTTTTTT. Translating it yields CASSFGRDGKLFF.

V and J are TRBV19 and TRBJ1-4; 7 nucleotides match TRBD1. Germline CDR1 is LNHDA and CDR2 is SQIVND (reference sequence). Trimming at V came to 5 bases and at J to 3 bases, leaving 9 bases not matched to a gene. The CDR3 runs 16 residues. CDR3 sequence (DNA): TGTGCCAGTAGTCCCCAACAGGGGCTGCCTAATGAAAAACTGTTTTTT. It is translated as CASSPQQGLPNEKLFF.

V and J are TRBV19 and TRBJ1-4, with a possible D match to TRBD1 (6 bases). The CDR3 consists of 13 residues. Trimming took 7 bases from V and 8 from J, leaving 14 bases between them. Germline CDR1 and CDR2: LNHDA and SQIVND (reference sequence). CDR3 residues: CASIAGGGEKLFF. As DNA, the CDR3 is TGTGCCAGTATCGCGGGGGGGGGCGAAAAACTGTTTTTT.

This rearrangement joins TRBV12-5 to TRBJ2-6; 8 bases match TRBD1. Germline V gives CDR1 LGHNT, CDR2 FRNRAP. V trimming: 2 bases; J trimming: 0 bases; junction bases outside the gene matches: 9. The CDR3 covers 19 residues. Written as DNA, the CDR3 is TGTGCTAGTGGTTTGCCGAGGGACAGGATAATCTCTGGGGCCAACGTCCTGACTTTC. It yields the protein CASGLPRDRIISGANVLTF.

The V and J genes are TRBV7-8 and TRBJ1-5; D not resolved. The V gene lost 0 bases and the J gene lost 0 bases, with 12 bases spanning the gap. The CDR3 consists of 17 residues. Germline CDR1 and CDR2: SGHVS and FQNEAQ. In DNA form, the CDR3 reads TGTGCCAGCAGCTTAGCGCGGGTCCGGATTAGCAATCAGCCCCAGCATTTT. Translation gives CASSLARVRISNQPQHF.

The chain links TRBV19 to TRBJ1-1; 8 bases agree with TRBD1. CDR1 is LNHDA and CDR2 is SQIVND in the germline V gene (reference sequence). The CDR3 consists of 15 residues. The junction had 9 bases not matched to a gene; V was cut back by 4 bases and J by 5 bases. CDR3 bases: TGTGCCAGTAGTACTCGGACAGGGTGGAGGACTGAAGCTTTCTTT. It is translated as CASSTRTGWRTEAFF.

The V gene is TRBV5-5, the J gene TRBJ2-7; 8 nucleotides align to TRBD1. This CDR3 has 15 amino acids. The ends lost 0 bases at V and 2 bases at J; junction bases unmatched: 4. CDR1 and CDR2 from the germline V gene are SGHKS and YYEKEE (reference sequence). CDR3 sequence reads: CASSLGTGPTYEQYF. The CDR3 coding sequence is TGTGCCAGCAGCTTGGGGACAGGGCCTACCTACGAGCAGTACTTC.

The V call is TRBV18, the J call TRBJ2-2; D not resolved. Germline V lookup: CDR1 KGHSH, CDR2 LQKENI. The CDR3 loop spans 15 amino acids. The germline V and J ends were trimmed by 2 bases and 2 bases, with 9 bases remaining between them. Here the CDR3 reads CASSPARQNTGELFF. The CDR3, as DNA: TGTGCCAGCTCACCAGCGCGCCAAAACACCGGGGAGCTGTTTTTT.

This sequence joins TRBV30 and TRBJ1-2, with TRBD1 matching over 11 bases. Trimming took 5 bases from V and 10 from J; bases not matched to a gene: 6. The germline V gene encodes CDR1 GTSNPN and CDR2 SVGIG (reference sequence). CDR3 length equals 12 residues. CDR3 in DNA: TGTGCCTGGGCGACGGGACAGGGGGTCTACACCTTC. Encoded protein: CAWATGQGVYTF.

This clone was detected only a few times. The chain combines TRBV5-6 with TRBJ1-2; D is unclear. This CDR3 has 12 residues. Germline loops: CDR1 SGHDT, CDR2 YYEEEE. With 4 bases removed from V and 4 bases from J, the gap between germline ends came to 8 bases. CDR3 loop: CASSRGVYGYTF. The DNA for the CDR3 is TGTGCCAGCAGCCGTGGAGTCTATGGCTACACCTTC.

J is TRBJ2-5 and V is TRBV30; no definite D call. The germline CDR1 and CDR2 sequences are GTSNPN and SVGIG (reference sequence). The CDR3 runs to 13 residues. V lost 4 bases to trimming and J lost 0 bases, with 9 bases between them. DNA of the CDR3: TGTGCCTGGAAACACGCATACCAAGAGACCCAGTACTTC. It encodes CAWKHAYQETQYF.

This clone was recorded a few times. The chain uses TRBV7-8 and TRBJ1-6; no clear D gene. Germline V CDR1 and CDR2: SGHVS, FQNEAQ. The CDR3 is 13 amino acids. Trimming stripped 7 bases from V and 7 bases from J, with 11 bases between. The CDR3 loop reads CASTFTVNSPLHF. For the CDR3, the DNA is TGTGCCAGCACCTTCACAGTGAATTCACCCCTCCACTTT.

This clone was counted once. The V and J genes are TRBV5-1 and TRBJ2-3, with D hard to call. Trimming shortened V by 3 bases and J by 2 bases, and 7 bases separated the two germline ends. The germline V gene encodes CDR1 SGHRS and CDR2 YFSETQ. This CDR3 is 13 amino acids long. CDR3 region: CASSSANTDTQYF. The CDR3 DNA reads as TGCGCCAGCAGCTCAGCGAACACAGATACGCAGTATTTT.

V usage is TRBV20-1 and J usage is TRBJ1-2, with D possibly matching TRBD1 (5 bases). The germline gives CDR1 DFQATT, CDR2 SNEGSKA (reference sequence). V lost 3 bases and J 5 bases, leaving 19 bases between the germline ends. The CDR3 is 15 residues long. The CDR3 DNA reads TGCAGTGCTAGTAGGCAGGGAAATGTTCAGTATGGCTACACCTTC. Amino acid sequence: CSASRQGNVQYGYTF.

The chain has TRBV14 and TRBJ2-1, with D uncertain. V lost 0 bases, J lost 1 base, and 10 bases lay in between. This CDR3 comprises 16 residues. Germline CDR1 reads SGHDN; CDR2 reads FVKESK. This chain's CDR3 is CASSQDFIASYNEQFF. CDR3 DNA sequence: TGTGCCAGCAGCCAAGATTTCATCGCGTCCTACAATGAGCAGTTCTTC. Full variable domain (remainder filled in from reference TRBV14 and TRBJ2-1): EAGVTQFPSHSVIEKGQTVTLRCDPISGHDNLYWYRRVMGKEIKFLLHFVKESKQDESGMPNNRFLAERTGGTYSTLKVQPAELEDSGVYFCASSQDFIASYNEQFFGPGTRLTVL.